This entry is about one T cell receptor (beta chain). Assay used: immunoSEQ multiplex PCR; TCRdb lists only in-frame clones, some missing. The table lists roughly 200,000 clones, 83% of them singletons. Germline assignment: CDR1 SGHRS and CDR2 YFSETQ. With 4 bases clipped from V and 5 bases from J, the junction kept 3 bases outside the gene matches. The CDR3 is 14 amino acids. This record belongs to a study of blood T cell repertoires in COVID-19. Overall study context: Acute-phase and convalescent COVID-19 samples originated in the United States, Italy and Spain.

Seattle's cohort entered during active infection and was followed longitudinally. Sample: peripheral blood. The chain links TRBV5-1 to TRBJ2-1; 10 bases align to TRBD1. The receptor was derived from a woman in her 30s with COVID-19, enrolled during active disease. The CDR3 nucleotides are TGCGCCAGCAGCAAGGACAGGGGGGACAATGAGCAGTTCTTC. Its protein product is CASSKDRGDNEQFF.